A single sample is the source of the 23 T cell receptor beta chains below, sequenced in a study of T cells in women clearing cervical HPV infection. Sequencing was performed with immunoSEQ multiplex PCR; in TCRdb, only in-frame clones are kept and a portion is missing. The sample table sets out about 19,000 clones. The sample taken for sequencing was blood buffy coat. The receptors derive from a woman aged 18 to 75 with a cervical HPV16 infection that either progressed to CIN3+ or cleared (not recorded which).

Turning to this clone: From the germline J gene comes the end of the CDR3, since the read stops 3 residues before it. The chain carries TRBV7-9 and TRBJ1-4; D may be TRBD1 (5 bases). The CDR3 spans 12 residues. V lost 3 bases and J 7 bases, leaving 6 bases between the germline ends. The V gene's germline CDR1 is SEHNR and CDR2 FQNEAQ (reference sequence). CDR3 bases read: TGTGCCAGCAGCTTTCAGGGTGAAAAA. This translates into CASSFQGEK. In full, the CDR3 is CASSFQGEKLFF.

Remarks on this clone: With the read ending 3 residues before the CDR3 end, the germline J gene is used to fill in that end. V usage is TRBV18 and J usage is TRBJ2-7; no reliable D call. V was cut by 3 bases and J by 3 bases, with 12 bases left in between. CDR3 length: 14 amino acids. CDR1 and CDR2 (germline): KGHSH, LQKENI. CDR3 protein: CASSPGSGRYEQYF. CDR3 DNA, as far as it was read: TGTGCCAGCTCACCTGGCTCAGGTCGCTACGAG.

As regards this clone: Sequencing ends 3 residues short of the CDR3 end; the germline J gene provides the rest. The rearrangement uses TRBV20-1 and TRBJ2-5, with D possibly being TRBD2 (6 bases). V lost 6 bases to trimming and J lost 5 bases, with 19 bases between them. The CDR3 loop spans 14 amino acids. Per the germline V gene, CDR1 is DFQATT and CDR2 is SNEGSKA (reference sequence). The CDR3 bases that were read are TGCAGTGCGCCAATACGGGGGTGGGAGGAGACC. Its translation is CSAPIRGWEET. The entire CDR3 sequence reads CSAPIRGWEETQYF.

Concerning this clone: The read halts 3 residues ahead of the CDR3 end, with the missing end drawn from the germline J gene. The J gene is TRBJ2-3, the V gene TRBV27; D remains ambiguous. Germline V gene sequence: CDR1 MNHEY, CDR2 SMNVEV (reference sequence). The CDR3 spans 12 residues. V was cut by 4 bases and J by 8 bases, with 10 bases left in between. The sequenced part of the CDR3 DNA is TGTGCCAGCAGTTCCGCGTTTGGTACG. Its translation is CASSSAFGT. The whole CDR3 sequence reads CASSSAFGTQYF.

This clone shows up as medium-sized by frequency. The read falls 3 residues short of the CDR3 end, and the missing part is taken from the germline J gene. The rearrangement uses TRBV18 and TRBJ2-5; D remains ambiguous. The germline V gene encodes CDR1 KGHSH and CDR2 LQKENI. This CDR3 is built from 14 residues. Trimming cost V 2 bases and J 4 bases, with 11 bases left between them. The CDR3 loop is CASSPVNSGETQYF. CDR3 bases read: TGTGCCAGCTCACCAGTTAACTCTGGAGAGACC.

In regard to this clone: The CDR3 is cut off 3 residues early in the read; its end comes from the germline J gene. The chain carries TRBV20-1 and TRBJ2-7; no firm D call. CDR1 is DFQATT and CDR2 is SNEGSKA in the germline V gene (reference sequence). The CDR3 spans 12 residues. V dropped 5 bases and J dropped 6 bases, with 14 bases sitting between them. The sequenced part of the CDR3 DNA is TGCAGTGCTGAAGACAAGCCGGTCGAG. It translates to CSAEDKPVE. The complete CDR3 protein is CSAEDKPVEQYF.

Regarding this clone: The read ends 3 residues early relative to the CDR3; the germline J gene fills the gap. The V call is TRBV29-1, the J call TRBJ1-2; tentatively, D is TRBD1 (6 bases). This CDR3 comprises 13 residues. Germline CDR1 is SQVTM and CDR2 is ANQGSEA. CDR3 sequence: CSVGGQSGGGYTF. The covered CDR3 bases are TGCAGCGTTGGTGGTCAATCTGGGGGCGGC. Complete variable domain (other parts from reference TRBV29-1 and TRBJ1-2): SAVISQKPSRDICQRGTSLTIQCQVDSQVTMMFWYRQQPGQSLTLIATANQGSEATYESGFVIDKFPISRPNLTFSTLTVSNMSPEDSSIYLCSVGGQSGGGYTFGSGTRLTVV.

The CDR3 sequence: CASSYGRGLVTQYF. CDR3 bases read: TGTGCCAGCAGTTACGGCAGGGGGCTGGTGACC. V is TRBV6-2 or TRBV6-3 and J is TRBJ2-5, with 8 bases fitting TRBD1. The read stops 3 residues short of the end of the CDR3; the missing end is completed from the germline J gene. Germline V gene sequence: CDR1 MNHEY, CDR2 SVGEGT. The CDR3 contains 14 residues. The V gene end was trimmed by 2 bases and the J gene end by 7 bases; junction bases not matched to a gene: 6.

Details on this clone: The sequenced fragment ends 3 residues before the CDR3 boundary, so the rest is inferred from the germline J gene. This chain joins TRBV2 and TRBJ1-1, with D unresolved. Germline-derived CDR1 and CDR2 are SNHLY and FYNNEI. This CDR3 comprises 14 residues. Trimming removed 5 bases from V and 6 bases from J, with 16 bases in between. The CDR3 here is CASSFGAPQAEAFF. Incomplete CDR3 DNA: TGTGCCAGCAGTTTTGGTGCACCTCAGGCTGAA.

The covered CDR3 bases are TGTGCCAGCAGGGGGCCGAACTATGGC. Translating gives CASRGPNYG. The full CDR3 is CASRGPNYGYTF. The chain combines TRBV2 with TRBJ1-2, with a weak D call TRBD1 (5 bases). The read terminates 3 residues before the CDR3 end, so the remaining end is supplied by the germline J gene. V lost 6 bases and J 2 bases, leaving 7 bases between the germline ends. The germline gives CDR1 SNHLY, CDR2 FYNNEI. The CDR3 runs to 12 residues.

Worth noting for this clone: The read falls 3 residues short of the CDR3 end, and the missing part is taken from the germline J gene. The chain carries TRBV2 and TRBJ2-5; 9 nucleotides line up with TRBD1. V trimming: 6 bases; J trimming: 4 bases; junction bases outside the gene matches: 6. This CDR3 is 14 amino acids long. The germline CDR1 and CDR2 sequences are SNHLY and FYNNEI. The sequenced CDR3 bases are TGTGCCAGCAGGGGTCGGACAGGGGCAGAGACC. Residues: CASRGRTGAET. The whole CDR3 protein reads CASRGRTGAETQYF.

On this clone itself: The missing CDR3 end, 3 residues past where the read stops, is filled in from the germline J gene. The chain links TRBV2 to TRBJ2-5; tentatively, D is TRBD2 (7 bases). The CDR3 extends over 14 amino acids. Germline CDR1 reads SNHLY; CDR2 reads FYNNEI. V shed 6 bases and J shed 2 bases, with 13 bases lying between them. The CDR3: CASSRGGEQETQYF. Incomplete CDR3 DNA: TGTGCCAGCAGCAGAGGGGGGGAACAAGAGACC.

Turning to this clone: Sequencing ends 3 residues short of the CDR3 end; the germline J gene provides the rest. The chain has TRBV2 and TRBJ2-5; D is undetermined. This CDR3 has 14 residues. Trimming pared 4 bases from V and 7 bases from J, leaving 16 bases between. Per the germline V gene, CDR1 is SNHLY and CDR2 is FYNNEI. This CDR3 reads CASSGGRLTGTQYF. Incomplete CDR3 DNA: TGTGCCAGCAGTGGAGGCAGGCTAACCGGGACC.

As to this clone: The sequence runs out 3 residues before the end of the CDR3; the remainder is reconstructed from the germline J gene. The chain employs TRBV18 and TRBJ1-6, with TRBD1 matching over 7 bases. In germline, CDR1 is KGHSH, CDR2 LQKENI. The CDR3 spans 17 residues. Unmatched junction bases numbered 11, after V lost 6 bases and J lost 3 bases. The CDR3 sequence is CASSLSGTDNYNSPLHF. The part of the CDR3 DNA that was read is TGTGCCAGCTCGCTCTCCGGGACAGATAACTATAATTCACCC. The full variable domain, completed using reference TRBV18 and TRBJ1-6, is NAGVMQNPRHLVRRRGQEARLRCSPMKGHSHVYWYRQLPEEGLKFMVYLQKENIIDESGMPKERFSAEFPKEGPSILRIQQVVRGDSAAYFCASSLSGTDNYNSPLHFGNGTRLTVT.

A remark on this clone: The CDR3 extends 3 residues past the end of the read, so its final part is completed from the germline J gene. The chain carries TRBV7-4 and TRBJ2-1, with TRBD2 matching 7 bases. This CDR3 comprises 16 residues. The junction had 9 bases not matched to a gene; V was cut back by 3 bases and J by 4 bases. Germline V lookup: CDR1 SGHVT, CDR2 SQSDAQ. This chain's CDR3 is CASSFFSGGDYNEQFF. The sequenced CDR3 bases are TGTGCCAGCAGCTTTTTTTCGGGGGGAGATTACAATGAG.

Partial CDR3 DNA: TGTGCCAGCTCGATAGACTCAGGGGGCTGGATGGATGGC. The encoded protein is CASSIDSGGWMDG. The whole CDR3 region reads CASSIDSGGWMDGYTF. The V call is TRBV18, the J call TRBJ1-2; 8 bases align to TRBD1. The read halts 3 residues ahead of the CDR3 end, with the missing end drawn from the germline J gene. Germline assignment: CDR1 KGHSH and CDR2 LQKENI. This CDR3 spans 16 amino acids. Trimming removed 6 bases from V and 6 bases from J; junction bases left unmatched: 15.

A word on this clone: The read ends 3 residues early relative to the CDR3; the germline J gene fills the gap. The gene calls are TRBV5-4 and TRBJ2-3; D is possibly TRBD1 (7 bases). This CDR3 contains 16 residues. Germline V gene lookup returns CDR1 SGHNT and CDR2 YYREEE (reference sequence). V dropped 0 bases and J dropped 1 base, with 12 bases sitting between them. Incomplete CDR3 DNA: TGTGCCAGCAGCTTGGGACAGGGAGGAGGCACAGATACG. Amino acid sequence: CASSLGQGGGTDT. The full CDR3 reads CASSLGQGGGTDTQYF.

In regard to this clone: At one boundary the junction diverges from the germline segment, which might be a read error. The CDR3 is CASSGQSHTGELFF. CDR3 DNA, as far as it was read: TGTGCTAGCAGCGGACAGAGTCACACCGGGGAG. The chain combines TRBV7-7 with TRBJ2-2, with a possible D match to TRBD1 (6 bases). The CDR3 end falls 3 residues outside the read, so it is completed with the germline J gene. CDR3 length: 14 amino acids. The germline V gene has CDR1 SSHAT and CDR2 FNYEAQ (reference sequence).

Concerning this clone itself: The CDR3 extends 3 residues past the end of the read, so its final part is completed from the germline J gene. The chain uses TRBV29-1 and TRBJ1-1; tentative D call: TRBD1 (5 bases). The CDR3 runs to 15 residues. The V and J ends lost 5 bases and 2 bases respectively, with 18 bases between them. CDR1 is SQVTM, CDR2 ANQGSEA, per germline. This CDR3 reads CSVHPRGGSNTEAFF. The CDR3 bases that were read are TGCAGCGTTCACCCTAGGGGAGGTTCAAACACTGAA.

In the case of this clone: The CDR3 is cut off 3 residues early in the read; its end comes from the germline J gene. The V and J genes are TRBV5-4 and TRBJ2-3; possible D gene TRBD1, 5 bases. V was shortened by 7 bases and J by 2 bases, with 11 bases between the two germline ends. Germline lookup yields CDR1 SGHNT and CDR2 YYREEE (reference sequence). The CDR3 loop spans 13 amino acids. The CDR3: CASGRENTDTQYF. The CDR3 bases that were read are TGTGCCAGCGGCAGGGAAAACACAGATACG.

This clone is called medium-sized based on its frequency. Read coverage stops 3 residues before the CDR3 terminus; the germline J gene supplies the remainder. The rearrangement uses TRBV18 and TRBJ2-2; no definite D call. Trimming removed 3 bases from V and 0 bases from J, with 5 bases in between. Germline V gene sequence: CDR1 KGHSH, CDR2 LQKENI. This CDR3 has 14 residues. The CDR3 region is CASSPLPNTGELFF. Incomplete CDR3 DNA: TGTGCCAGCTCACCTCTACCGAACACCGGGGAG.

Comments on this clone: The read finishes 3 residues shy of the CDR3 end, and the germline J gene is used to complete it. The chain combines TRBV7-6 with TRBJ1-2; no clear D gene. The CDR3 is 14 amino acids. Per germline, CDR1 SGHVS and CDR2 FNYEAQ. CDR3 bases read: TGTGCCAGCAGCTTAGTTTTGGCAGGTCCCGGC. Translation: CASSLVLAGPG. The full CDR3 reads CASSLVLAGPGYTF.

The CDR3 spells CASSLFRTPRWDTQYF. Incomplete CDR3 DNA: TGTGCCAGCAGCTTATTTCGTACCCCCCGGTGGGATACG. The chain uses TRBV7-3 and TRBJ2-3; D call uncertain. The CDR3 end falls 3 residues outside the read, so it is completed with the germline J gene. Trimming pared 2 bases from V and 6 bases from J, leaving 18 bases between. In germline, CDR1 is SGHTA, CDR2 FQGTGA. CDR3 length equals 16 residues. Full variable domain (rest looked up from reference TRBV7-3 and TRBJ2-3): GAGVSQTPSNKVTEKGKYVELRCDPISGHTALYWYRQSLGQGPEFLIYFQGTGAADDSGLPNDRFFAVRPEGSVSTLKIQRTERGDSAVYLCASSLFRTPRWDTQYFGPGTRLTVL.